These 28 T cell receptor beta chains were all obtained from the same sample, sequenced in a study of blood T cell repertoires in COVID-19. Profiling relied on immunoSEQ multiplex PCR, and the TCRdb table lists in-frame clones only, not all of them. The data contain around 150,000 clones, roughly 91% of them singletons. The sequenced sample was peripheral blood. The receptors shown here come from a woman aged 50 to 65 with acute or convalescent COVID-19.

CDR3 DNA: TGTGCCAGCTCACAGGGGGATGGCAATCAGCCCCAGCATTTT. Its protein product is CASSQGDGNQPQHF. This chain uses TRBV18 with TRBJ1-5; weak D call: TRBD1 (6 bases). Germline assignment: CDR1 KGHSH and CDR2 LQKENI. The length of the CDR3 is 14 residues. With 4 bases removed from V and 2 bases from J, the gap between germline ends came to 9 bases.

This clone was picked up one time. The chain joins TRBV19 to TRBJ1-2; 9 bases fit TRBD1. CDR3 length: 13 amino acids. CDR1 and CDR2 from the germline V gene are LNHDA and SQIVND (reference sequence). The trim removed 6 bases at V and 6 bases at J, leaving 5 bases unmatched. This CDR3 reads CASSTRQGDGYTF. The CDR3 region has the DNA TGTGCCAGTAGCACACGACAGGGGGATGGCTACACCTTC.

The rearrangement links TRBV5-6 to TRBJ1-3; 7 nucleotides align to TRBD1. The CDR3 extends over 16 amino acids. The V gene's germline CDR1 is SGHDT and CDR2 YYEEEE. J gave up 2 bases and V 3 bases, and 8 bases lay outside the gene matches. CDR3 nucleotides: TGTGCCAGCAGCTCGACAGGGTATGAAACTGGAAACACCATATATTTT. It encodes CASSSTGYETGNTIYF.

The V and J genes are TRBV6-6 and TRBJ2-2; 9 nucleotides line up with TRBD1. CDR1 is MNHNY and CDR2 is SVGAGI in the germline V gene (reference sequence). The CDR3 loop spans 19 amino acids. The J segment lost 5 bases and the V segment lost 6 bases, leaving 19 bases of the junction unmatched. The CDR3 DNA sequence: TGTGCCAGCAGCCGAAAAAGTAAAAGGGGACAGGGATGGACCGGGGAGCTGTTTTTT. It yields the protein CASSRKSKRGQGWTGELFF.

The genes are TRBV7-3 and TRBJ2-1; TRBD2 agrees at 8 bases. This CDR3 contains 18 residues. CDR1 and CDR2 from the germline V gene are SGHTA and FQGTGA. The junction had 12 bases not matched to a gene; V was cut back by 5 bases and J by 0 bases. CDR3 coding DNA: TGTGCCAGCAGCGCCCTAGCGGGCGGGGGAATCTCCTACAATGAGCAGTTCTTC. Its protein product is CASSALAGGGISYNEQFF. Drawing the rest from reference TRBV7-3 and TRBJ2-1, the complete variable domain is GAGVSQTPSNKVTEKGKYVELRCDPISGHTALYWYRQSLGQGPEFLIYFQGTGAADDSGLPNDRFFAVRPEGSVSTLKIQRTERGDSAVYLCASSALAGGGISYNEQFFGPGTRLTVL.

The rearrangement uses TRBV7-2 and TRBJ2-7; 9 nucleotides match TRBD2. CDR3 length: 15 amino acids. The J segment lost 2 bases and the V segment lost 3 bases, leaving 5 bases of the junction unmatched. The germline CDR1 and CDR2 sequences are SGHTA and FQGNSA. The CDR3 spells CASSLTSGDTYEQYF. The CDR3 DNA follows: TGTGCCAGCAGCTTGACTAGCGGAGATACCTACGAGCAGTACTTC.

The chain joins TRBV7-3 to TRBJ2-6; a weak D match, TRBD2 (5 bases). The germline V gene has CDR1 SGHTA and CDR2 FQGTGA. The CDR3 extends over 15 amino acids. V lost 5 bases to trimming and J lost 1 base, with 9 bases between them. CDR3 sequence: CASSPRRSGANVLTF. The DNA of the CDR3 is TGTGCCAGCAGCCCTAGGAGGTCTGGGGCCAACGTCCTGACTTTC.

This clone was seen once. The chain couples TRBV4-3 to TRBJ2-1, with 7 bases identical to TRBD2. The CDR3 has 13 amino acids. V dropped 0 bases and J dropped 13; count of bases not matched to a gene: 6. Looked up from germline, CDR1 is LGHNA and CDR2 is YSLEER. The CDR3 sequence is CASSQERGLTQFF. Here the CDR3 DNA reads TGCGCCAGCAGCCAAGAACGGGGACTAACTCAGTTCTTC.

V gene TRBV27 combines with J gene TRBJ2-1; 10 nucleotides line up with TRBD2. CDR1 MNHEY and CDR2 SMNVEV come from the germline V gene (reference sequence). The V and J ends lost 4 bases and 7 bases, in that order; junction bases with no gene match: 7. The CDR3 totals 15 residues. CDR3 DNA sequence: TGTGCCAGCAGTTGGCTAGCGGGAGATGGGAATGAGCAGTTCTTC. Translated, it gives CASSWLAGDGNEQFF.

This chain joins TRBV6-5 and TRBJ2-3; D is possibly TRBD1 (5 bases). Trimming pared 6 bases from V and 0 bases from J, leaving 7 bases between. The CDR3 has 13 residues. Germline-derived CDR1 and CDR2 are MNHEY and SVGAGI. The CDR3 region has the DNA TGTGCCAGCAGAGGGGCCAGCACAGATACGCAGTATTTT. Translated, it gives CASRGASTDTQYF.

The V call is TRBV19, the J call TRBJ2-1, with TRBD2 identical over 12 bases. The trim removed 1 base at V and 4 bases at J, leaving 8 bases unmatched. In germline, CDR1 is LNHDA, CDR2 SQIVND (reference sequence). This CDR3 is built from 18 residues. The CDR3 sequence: CASSIGLAGGPQYNEQFF. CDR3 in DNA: TGTGCCAGTAGTATAGGGCTAGCGGGAGGGCCTCAGTACAATGAGCAGTTCTTC.

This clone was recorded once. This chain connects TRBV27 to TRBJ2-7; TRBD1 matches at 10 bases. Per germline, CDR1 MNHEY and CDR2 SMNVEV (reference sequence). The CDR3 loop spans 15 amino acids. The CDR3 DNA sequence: TGTGGGAGTGGAAGACAGGGGGCTCAGAAGTACGAGCAGTACTTC. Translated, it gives CGSGRQGAQKYEQYF.

CDR3 protein: CATSARTSGRWDQYF. In DNA, the CDR3 is TGTGCCACCAGCGCCCGGACTAGCGGGAGATGGGACCAGTACTTC. This sequence joins TRBV15 and TRBJ2-5; TRBD2 agrees at 13 bases. The V gene's germline CDR1 is LNHNV and CDR2 YYDKDF (reference sequence). The ends lost 5 bases at V and 10 bases at J; junction bases unmatched: 10. The CDR3 is 15 residues long.

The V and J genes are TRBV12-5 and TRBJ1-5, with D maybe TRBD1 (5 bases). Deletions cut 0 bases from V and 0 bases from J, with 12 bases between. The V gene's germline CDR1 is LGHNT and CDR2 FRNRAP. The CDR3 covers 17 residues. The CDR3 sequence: CASGLVLGQGSNQPQHF. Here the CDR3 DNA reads TGTGCTAGTGGTTTGGTGTTGGGGCAGGGTAGCAATCAGCCCCAGCATTTT.

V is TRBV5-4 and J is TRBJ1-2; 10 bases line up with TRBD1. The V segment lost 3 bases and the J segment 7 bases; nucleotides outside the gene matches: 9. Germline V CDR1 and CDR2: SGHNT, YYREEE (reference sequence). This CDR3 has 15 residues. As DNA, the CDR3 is TGTGCCAGCAGCTCACCGGGACAGGGGCGAGGTGGCTACACCTTC. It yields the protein CASSSPGQGRGGYTF.

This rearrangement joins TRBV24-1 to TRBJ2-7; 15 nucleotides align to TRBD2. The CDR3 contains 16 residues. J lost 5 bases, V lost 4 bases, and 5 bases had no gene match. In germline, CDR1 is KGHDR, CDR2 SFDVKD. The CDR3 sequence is CATSDSRTSGGDEQYF. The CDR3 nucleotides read TGTGCCACCAGTGACTCCCGGACTAGCGGGGGGGACGAGCAGTACTTC.

CDR3 DNA: TGTGCCAGCAGCTTTAGAGGGGGCGATGGCTACACCTTC. Residues: CASSFRGGDGYTF. The V gene is TRBV5-5, the J gene TRBJ1-2, with 7 bases fitting TRBD1. The CDR3 spans 13 residues. Unmatched junction bases numbered 4, after V lost 2 bases and J lost 6 bases. Germline CDR1 is SGHKS and CDR2 is YYEKEE (reference sequence).

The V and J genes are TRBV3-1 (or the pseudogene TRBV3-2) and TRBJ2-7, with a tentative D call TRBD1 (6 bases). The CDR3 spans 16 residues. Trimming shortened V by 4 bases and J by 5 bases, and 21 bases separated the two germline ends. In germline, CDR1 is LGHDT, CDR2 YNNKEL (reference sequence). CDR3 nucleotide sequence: TGTGCCAGCAGCCCTACTACCCATCGGGACACCGACGAGCAGTACTTC. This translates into CASSPTTHRDTDEQYF.

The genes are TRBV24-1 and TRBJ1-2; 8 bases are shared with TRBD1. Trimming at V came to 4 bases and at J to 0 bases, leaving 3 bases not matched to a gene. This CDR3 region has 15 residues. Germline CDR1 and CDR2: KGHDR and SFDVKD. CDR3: CATSDPGQANYGYTF. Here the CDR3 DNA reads TGTGCCACCAGTGACCCGGGACAGGCTAACTATGGCTACACCTTC.

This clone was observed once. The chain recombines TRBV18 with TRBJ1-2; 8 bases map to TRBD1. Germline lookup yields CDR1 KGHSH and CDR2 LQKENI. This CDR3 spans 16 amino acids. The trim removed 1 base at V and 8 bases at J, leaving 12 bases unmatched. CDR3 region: CASSPRAGGDSQGYTF. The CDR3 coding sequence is TGTGCCAGCTCACCACGGGCAGGGGGCGATTCGCAGGGCTACACCTTC.

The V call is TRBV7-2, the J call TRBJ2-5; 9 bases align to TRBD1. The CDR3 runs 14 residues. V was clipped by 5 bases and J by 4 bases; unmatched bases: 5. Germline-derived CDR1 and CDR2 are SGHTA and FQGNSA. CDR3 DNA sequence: TGTGCCAGCAGCACCGGGACAGGGTTAGAGACCCAGTACTTC. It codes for CASSTGTGLETQYF.

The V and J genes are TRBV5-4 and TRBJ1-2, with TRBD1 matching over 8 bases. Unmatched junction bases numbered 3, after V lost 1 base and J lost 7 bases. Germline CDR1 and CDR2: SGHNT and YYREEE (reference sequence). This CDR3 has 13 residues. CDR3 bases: TGTGCCAGCAGCTTGTGGGACAGGATTGGCTACACCTTC. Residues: CASSLWDRIGYTF.

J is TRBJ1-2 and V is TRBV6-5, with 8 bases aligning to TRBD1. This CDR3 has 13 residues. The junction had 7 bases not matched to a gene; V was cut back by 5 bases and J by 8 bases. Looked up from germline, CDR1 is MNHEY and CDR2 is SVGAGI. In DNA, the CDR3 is TGTGCCAGCAGTACAACAGGGGGTTTCGGCTACACCTTC. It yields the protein CASSTTGGFGYTF.

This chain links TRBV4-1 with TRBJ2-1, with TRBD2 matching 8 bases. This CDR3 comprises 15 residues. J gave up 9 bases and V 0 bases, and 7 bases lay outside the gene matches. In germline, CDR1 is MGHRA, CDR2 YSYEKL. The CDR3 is CASSQEGGGLGEQFF. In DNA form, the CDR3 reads TGCGCCAGCAGCCAAGAGGGCGGGGGGCTGGGTGAGCAGTTCTTC.

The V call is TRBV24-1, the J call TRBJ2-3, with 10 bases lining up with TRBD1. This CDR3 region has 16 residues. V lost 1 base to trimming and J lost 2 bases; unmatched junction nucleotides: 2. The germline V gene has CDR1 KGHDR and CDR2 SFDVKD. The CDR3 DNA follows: TGTGCCACCAGTGATTTAGGGACAGGGGTCACAGATACGCAGTATTTT. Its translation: CATSDLGTGVTDTQYF.

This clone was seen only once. CDR3 DNA: TGTGCCAGCAGTGAAGCGCTCGGAGGGAGCTCTGGAAACACCATATATTTT. As protein: CASSEALGGSSGNTIYF. This sequence joins TRBV6-1 and TRBJ1-3; D call uncertain. Trimming removed 0 bases at V and 0 bases at J, with 12 bases between. CDR1 MNHNS and CDR2 SASEGT come from the germline V gene. The CDR3 is 17 residues long.

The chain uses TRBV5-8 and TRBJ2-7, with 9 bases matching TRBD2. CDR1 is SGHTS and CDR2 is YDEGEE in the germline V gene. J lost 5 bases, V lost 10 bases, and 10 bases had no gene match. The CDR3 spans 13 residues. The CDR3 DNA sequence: TGTGCCCAAAGAAGCGGGAGGCCCAACGAGCAGTACTTC. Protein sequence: CAQRSGRPNEQYF. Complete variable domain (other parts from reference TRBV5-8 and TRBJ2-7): EAGVTQSPTHLIKTRGQQATLRCSPISGHTSVYWYQQALGLGLQFLLWYDEGEERNRGNFPPRFSGRQFPNYSSELNVNALELEDSALYLCAQRSGRPNEQYFGPGTRLTVT.

The CDR3, as DNA: TGTGCCAGCAGTTTAGCCCTAGCGGGATTAGAGACCCAGTACTTC. It codes for CASSLALAGLETQYF. The chain joins TRBV28 to TRBJ2-5; 9 bases fit TRBD2. J was trimmed by 4 bases and V by 2 bases; bases with no gene match: 5. This CDR3 spans 15 amino acids. The germline V gene encodes CDR1 MDHEN and CDR2 SYDVKM.